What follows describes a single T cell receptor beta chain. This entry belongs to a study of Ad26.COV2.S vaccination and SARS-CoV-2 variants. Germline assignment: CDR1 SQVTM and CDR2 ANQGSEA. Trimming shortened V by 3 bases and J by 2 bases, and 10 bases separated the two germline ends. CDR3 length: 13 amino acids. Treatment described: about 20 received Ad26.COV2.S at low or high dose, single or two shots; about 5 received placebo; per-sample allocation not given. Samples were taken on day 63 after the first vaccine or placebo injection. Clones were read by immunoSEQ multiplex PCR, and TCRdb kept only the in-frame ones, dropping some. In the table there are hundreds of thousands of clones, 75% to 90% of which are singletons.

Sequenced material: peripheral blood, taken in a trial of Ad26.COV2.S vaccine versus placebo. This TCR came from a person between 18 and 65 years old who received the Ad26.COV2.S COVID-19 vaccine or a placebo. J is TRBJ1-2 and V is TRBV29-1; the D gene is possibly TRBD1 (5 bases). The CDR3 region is CSVEQSGNYGYTF. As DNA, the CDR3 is TGCAGCGTTGAGCAGTCAGGGAACTATGGCTACACCTTC.